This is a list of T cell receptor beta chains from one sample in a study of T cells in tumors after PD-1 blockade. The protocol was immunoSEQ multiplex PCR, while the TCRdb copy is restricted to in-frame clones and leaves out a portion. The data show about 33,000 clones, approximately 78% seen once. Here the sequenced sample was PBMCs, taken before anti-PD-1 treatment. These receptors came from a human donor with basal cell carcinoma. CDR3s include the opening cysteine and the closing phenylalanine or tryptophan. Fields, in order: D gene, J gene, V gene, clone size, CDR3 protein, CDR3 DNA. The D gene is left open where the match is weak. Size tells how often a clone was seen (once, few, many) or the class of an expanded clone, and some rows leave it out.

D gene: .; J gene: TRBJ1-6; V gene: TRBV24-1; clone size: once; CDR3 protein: CATSDSYGNSPLHF; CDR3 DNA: TGTGCCACCAGTGATTCTTACGGGAATTCACCCCTCCACTTT
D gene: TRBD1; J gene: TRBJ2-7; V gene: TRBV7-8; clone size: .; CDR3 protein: CASSFHRDRNYEQYF; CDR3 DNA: TGTGCCAGCAGCTTCCACCGGGACAGAAACTACGAGCAGTACTTC
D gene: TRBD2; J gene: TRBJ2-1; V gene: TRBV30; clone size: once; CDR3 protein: CAWSGIGTRNEQFF; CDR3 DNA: TGTGCCTGGAGCGGGATCGGGACTAGAAATGAGCAGTTCTTC
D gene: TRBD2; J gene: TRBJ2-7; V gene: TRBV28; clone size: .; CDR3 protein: CASSPPGGGSNPGPRDEQYF; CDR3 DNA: TGTGCCAGCAGTCCCCCCGGGGGAGGGTCCAACCCTGGGCCGCGGGACGAGCAGTACTTC
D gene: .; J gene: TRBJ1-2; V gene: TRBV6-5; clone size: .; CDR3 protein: CASYLGGQVQYGYTF; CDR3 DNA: TGTGCCAGCTATCTAGGGGGACAAGTTCAGTATGGCTACACCTTC
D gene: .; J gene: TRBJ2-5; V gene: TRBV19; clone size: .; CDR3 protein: CASSLGETQYF; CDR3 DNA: TGTGCCAGTAGCTTGGGGGAGACCCAGTACTTC
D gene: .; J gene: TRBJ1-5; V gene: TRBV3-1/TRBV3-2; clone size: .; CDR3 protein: CASSPRGRRGQPQHF; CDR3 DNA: TGTGCCAGCAGCCCCCGAGGTAGGCGTGGACAGCCCCAGCATTTT
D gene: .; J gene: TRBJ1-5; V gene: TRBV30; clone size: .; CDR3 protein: CAWTPGTASNQPQHF; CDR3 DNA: TGTGCCTGGACCCCGGGGACGGCTAGCAATCAGCCCCAGCATTTT
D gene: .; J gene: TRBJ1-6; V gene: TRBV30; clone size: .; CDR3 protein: CAWSVRRGINSPLHF; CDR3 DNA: TGTGCCTGGAGTGTACGTAGGGGGATTAATTCACCCCTCCACTTT
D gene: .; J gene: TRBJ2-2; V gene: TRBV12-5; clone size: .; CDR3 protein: CASGLDGTTGELFF; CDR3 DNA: TGTGCTAGTGGTTTGGATGGGACCACCGGGGAGCTGTTTTTT
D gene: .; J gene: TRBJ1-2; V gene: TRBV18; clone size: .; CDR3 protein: CASSRSEIYYGYTF; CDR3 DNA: TGTGCCAGCTCCCGTTCTGAAATCTACTATGGCTACACCTTC
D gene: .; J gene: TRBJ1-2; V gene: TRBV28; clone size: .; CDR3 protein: CASSMRPDGYTF; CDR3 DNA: TGTGCCAGCAGCATGCGACCGGATGGCTACACCTTC
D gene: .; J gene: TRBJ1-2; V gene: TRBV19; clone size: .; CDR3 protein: CASSLTGTPYGYTF; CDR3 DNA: TGTGCCAGTAGTCTCACCGGGACACCGTATGGCTACACCTTC
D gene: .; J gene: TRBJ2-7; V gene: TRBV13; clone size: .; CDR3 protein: CASSRRDATYEQYF; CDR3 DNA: TGTGCCAGCAGCCGCCGGGACGCAACCTACGAGCAGTACTTC
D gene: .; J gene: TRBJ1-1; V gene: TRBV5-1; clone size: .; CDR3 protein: CASSAGLGQAEAFF; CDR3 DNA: TGCGCCAGCAGCGCGGGACTGGGGCAGGCTGAAGCTTTCTTT
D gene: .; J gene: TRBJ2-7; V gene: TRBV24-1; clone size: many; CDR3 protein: CATGTRGSVEQYF; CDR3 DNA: TGTGCCACCGGAACCAGGGGATCCGTCGAGCAGTACTTC
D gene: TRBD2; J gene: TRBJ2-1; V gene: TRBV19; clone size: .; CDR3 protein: CASRQTSGGYNEQFF; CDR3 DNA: TGTGCCAGTAGACAAACTAGCGGGGGCTACAATGAGCAGTTCTTC
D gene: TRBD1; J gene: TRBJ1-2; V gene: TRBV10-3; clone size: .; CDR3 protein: CAISGLDRRNNYGYTF; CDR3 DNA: TGTGCCATCAGTGGCCTGGACAGGCGGAATAACTATGGCTACACCTTC
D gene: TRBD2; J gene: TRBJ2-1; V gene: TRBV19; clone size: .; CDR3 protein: CASSISGRARNEQFF; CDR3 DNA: TGTGCCAGTAGTATTAGCGGGAGGGCCAGGAATGAGCAGTTCTTC
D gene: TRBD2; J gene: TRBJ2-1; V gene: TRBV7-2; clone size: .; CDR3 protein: CASSGTSGGADEQFF; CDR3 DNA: TGTGCCAGCAGCGGGACTAGCGGGGGGGCGGATGAGCAGTTCTTC
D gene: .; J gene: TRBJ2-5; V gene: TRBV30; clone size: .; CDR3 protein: CAWSSGGRETQYF; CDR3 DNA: TGTGCCTGGAGTTCAGGGGGGAGAGAGACCCAGTACTTC
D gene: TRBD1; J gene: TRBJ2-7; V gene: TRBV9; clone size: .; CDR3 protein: CASSVEGGQGKYF; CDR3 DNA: TGTGCCAGCAGCGTAGAGGGGGGACAGGGGAAGTACTTC
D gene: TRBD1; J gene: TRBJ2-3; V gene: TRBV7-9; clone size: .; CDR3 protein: CASSQGQALTDTQYF; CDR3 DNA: TGTGCCAGCAGCCAGGGACAGGCACTCACAGATACGCAGTATTTT
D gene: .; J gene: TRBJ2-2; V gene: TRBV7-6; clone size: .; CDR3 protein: CASSREGAAGELFF; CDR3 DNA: TGTGCCAGCAGCCGGGAGGGGGCGGCCGGGGAGCTGTTTTTT
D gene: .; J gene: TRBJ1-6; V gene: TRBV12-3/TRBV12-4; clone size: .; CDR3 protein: CAIRAARNSPLHF; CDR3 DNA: TGTGCCATCAGAGCAGCCCGGAATTCACCCCTCCACTTT
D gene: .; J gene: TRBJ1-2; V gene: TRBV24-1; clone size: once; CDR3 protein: CATRKGEGYGYTF; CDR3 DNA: TGTGCCACTAGAAAAGGGGAGGGCTATGGCTACACCTTC
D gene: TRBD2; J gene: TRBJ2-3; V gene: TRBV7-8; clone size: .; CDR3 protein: CASSLRTSGATDTQYF; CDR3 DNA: TGTGCCAGCAGCTTGCGGACTAGCGGGGCGACAGATACGCAGTATTTT
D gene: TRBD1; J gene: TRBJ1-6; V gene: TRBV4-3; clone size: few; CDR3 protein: CASSLGQGEGSPLHF; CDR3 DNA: TGCGCCAGCAGCCTGGGACAGGGTGAGGGTTCACCCCTCCACTTT
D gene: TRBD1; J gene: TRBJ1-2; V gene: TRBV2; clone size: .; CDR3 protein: CASRGQGAGYGYTF; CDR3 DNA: TGTGCCAGCAGGGGACAGGGGGCCGGTTATGGCTACACCTTC
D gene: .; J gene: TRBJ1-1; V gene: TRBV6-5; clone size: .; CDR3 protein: CASSYGNQGRTEAFF; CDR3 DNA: TGTGCCAGCAGTTACGGCAATCAGGGGAGGACTGAAGCTTTCTTT
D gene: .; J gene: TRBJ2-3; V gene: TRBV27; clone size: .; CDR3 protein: CASSRAESDTQYF; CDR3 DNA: TGTGCCAGCAGTAGGGCGGAGAGCGATACGCAGTATTTT
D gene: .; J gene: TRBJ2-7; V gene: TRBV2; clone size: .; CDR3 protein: CASIQGYEQYF; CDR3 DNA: TGTGCCAGCATCCAGGGCTACGAGCAGTACTTC
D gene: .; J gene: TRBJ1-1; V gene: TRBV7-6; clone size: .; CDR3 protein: CASSVMNTEAFF; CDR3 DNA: TGTGCCAGCAGCGTTATGAACACTGAAGCTTTCTTT
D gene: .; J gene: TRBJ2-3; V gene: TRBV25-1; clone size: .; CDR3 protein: CASSEWWDAGDTQYF; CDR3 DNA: TGTGCCAGCAGTGAATGGTGGGACGCTGGAGATACGCAGTATTTT
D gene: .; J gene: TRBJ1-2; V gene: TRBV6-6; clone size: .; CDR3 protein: CASSYGTNYGYTF; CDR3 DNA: TGTGCCAGCAGTTACGGGACTAACTATGGCTACACCTTC
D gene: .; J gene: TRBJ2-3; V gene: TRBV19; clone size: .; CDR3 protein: CASSMGGPDTQYF; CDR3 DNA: TGTGCCAGTAGTATGGGGGGCCCAGATACGCAGTATTTT
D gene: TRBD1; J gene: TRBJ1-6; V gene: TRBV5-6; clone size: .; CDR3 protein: CASSSWDRDNSPLHF; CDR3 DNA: TGTGCCAGCAGCTCGTGGGACAGGGATAATTCACCCCTCCACTTT
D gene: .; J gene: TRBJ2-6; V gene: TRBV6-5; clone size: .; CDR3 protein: CASSYSDNSGANVLTF; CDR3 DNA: TGTGCCAGCAGTTACTCGGATAACTCTGGGGCCAACGTCCTGACTTTC
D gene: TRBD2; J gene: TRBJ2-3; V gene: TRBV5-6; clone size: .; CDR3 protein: CASSLAVLAGGGADTQYF; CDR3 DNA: TGTGCCAGCAGCTTGGCCGTCTTAGCGGGAGGAGGCGCAGATACGCAGTATTTT
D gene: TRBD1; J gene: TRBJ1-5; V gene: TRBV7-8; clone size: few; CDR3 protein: CASSRDRGDNQPQHF; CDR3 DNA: TGTGCCAGCAGCCGAGACAGGGGTGACAATCAGCCCCAGCATTTT
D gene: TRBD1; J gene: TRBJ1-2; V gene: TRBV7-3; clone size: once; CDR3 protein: CASSSTGDGYTF; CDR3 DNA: TGTGCCAGCAGCTCCACAGGGGATGGCTACACCTTC
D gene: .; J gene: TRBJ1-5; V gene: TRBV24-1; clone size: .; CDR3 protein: CATNLSRIRLQDQPQHF; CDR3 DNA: TGTGCCACCAATCTTTCCCGGATCCGTCTCCAGGATCAGCCCCAGCATTTT
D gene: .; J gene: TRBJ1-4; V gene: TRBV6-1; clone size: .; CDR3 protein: CASSELREKLFF; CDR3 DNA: TGTGCCAGCAGTGAATTAAGGGAAAAACTGTTTTTT
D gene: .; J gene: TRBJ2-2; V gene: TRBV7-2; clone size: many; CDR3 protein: CASSRDTRRITGELFF; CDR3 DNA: TGTGCCAGCAGCCGTGATACACGGAGGATCACCGGGGAGCTGTTTTTT